The rows below give T cell receptor beta chains drawn from one sample of a study of blood T cell repertoires in COVID-19. TCRdb's table, derived via immunoSEQ multiplex PCR, lists solely in-frame clones and lacks some. Of fewer than 150,000 clones detected, 87% appear once; the ten largest clones hold more than 3.5%. Material: peripheral blood. These TCRs come from a woman in her fifties or sixties with acute or convalescent COVID-19. Both conserved end residues are part of each CDR3. D genes are given only for firm matches. Part of the rows lack a size; the others show once, few, many or a class for expanded clones.

j_call,v_call,clone_size,d_call,cdr3_nt,cdr3_aa
TRBJ2-2,TRBV27,-,-,TGTGCCAGCAGTTTATCACTCCTAGCAACCGGGGAGCTGTTTTTT,CASSLSLLATGELFF
TRBJ1-2,TRBV10-3,-,TRBD1,TGTGCCATCAGTGAGTCGGGACAGGGGTATGGCTACACCTTC,CAISESGQGYGYTF
TRBJ2-7,TRBV28,-,-,TGTGCCAGTTACGACAGTCTCCTATCTTACGAGCAGTACTTC,CASYDSLLSYEQYF
TRBJ2-1,TRBV7-9,-,-,TGTGCCAGCAGCTCCAGGAGGGACCACAATGAGCAGTTCTTC,CASSSRRDHNEQFF
TRBJ2-3,TRBV20-1,once,-,TGCAGTGCCAGGACAGATACGCAGTATTTT,CSARTDTQYF
TRBJ1-1,TRBV7-9,-,-,TGTGCCAGCAGCTTAGCCGGGACGGGGAGGGGTACTGAAGCTTTCTTT,CASSLAGTGRGTEAFF
TRBJ1-3,TRBV6-6,-,-,TGTGCCAGCAGTTCTCAGGTGTCTGGAAACACCATATATTTT,CASSSQVSGNTIYF
TRBJ1-2,TRBV11-3,-,-,TGTGCCAGACAAGATGACTATGGCTACACCTTC,CARQDDYGYTF
TRBJ1-1,TRBV18,-,-,TGTGCCAGCTCAGGGGCTATGGACGGGACTGAAGCTTTCTTT,CASSGAMDGTEAFF
TRBJ1-6,TRBV3-1/TRBV3-2,-,TRBD1,TGTGCCAGCAGCCAAGTGGCCGCAGGGGGCACTTCACCCCTCCACTTT,CASSQVAAGGTSPLHF
TRBJ1-2,TRBV2,-,TRBD1,TGTGCCAGCAGTGTACAGGGGGCGATCGGCTACACCTTC,CASSVQGAIGYTF
TRBJ1-2,TRBV3-1/TRBV3-2,once,-,TGTGCCAGCAGCCACGGGTATGGCTACACCTTC,CASSHGYGYTF
TRBJ2-5,TRBV19,once,TRBD2,TGTGCCAGTAGTGGGAAAACTAGCGGGCGCCAAGAGACCCAGTACTTC,CASSGKTSGRQETQYF